Below are 8 T cell receptor beta chains sequenced from a single sample in a study of blood T cell repertoires in COVID-19. The assay was immunoSEQ multiplex PCR, and TCRdb's table has in-frame clones only and misses some. The data show 300,000 to 350,000 clones, with roughly 90% seen just once and roughly 6.8% held by the top ten. Sequencing was performed on peripheral blood. The receptor set was obtained from a woman in her 30s with COVID-19, enrolled during active disease.

The chain combines TRBV15 with TRBJ1-2; maybe TRBD1 (6 bases). Germline V lookup: CDR1 LNHNV, CDR2 YYDKDF (reference sequence). Trimming removed 3 bases from V and 6 bases from J, with 17 bases in between. This CDR3 spans 15 amino acids. The CDR3 nucleotides are TGTGCCACCAGCAGTATGGACAGACTTACAGATGGCTACACCTTC. It encodes CATSSMDRLTDGYTF.

The chain carries TRBV5-1 and TRBJ2-5; 8 bases align to TRBD1. The J segment lost 3 bases and the V segment lost 4 bases, leaving 5 bases of the junction unmatched. Per germline, CDR1 SGHRS and CDR2 YFSETQ. The CDR3 loop spans 14 amino acids. Written as DNA, the CDR3 is TGCGCCAGCAGCCCGACGACAGGGGAAGAGACCCAGTACTTC. Amino acid sequence: CASSPTTGEETQYF. Using reference TRBV5-1 and TRBJ2-5 for the parts outside the CDR3, the full variable domain is KAGVTQTPRYLIKTRGQQVTLSCSPISGHRSVSWYQQTPGQGLQFLFEYFSETQRNKGNFPGRFSGRQFSNSRSEMNVSTLELGDSALYLCASSPTTGEETQYFGPGTRLLVL.

The V call is TRBV7-3, the J call TRBJ2-2; TRBD2 is a possible D gene (5 bases). Germline loops: CDR1 SGHTA, CDR2 FQGTGA. The CDR3 covers 11 residues. With 5 bases removed from V and 7 bases from J, the gap between germline ends came to 5 bases. CDR3 loop: CASSRDGELFF. The CDR3 nucleotides read TGTGCCAGCAGCCGGGACGGGGAGCTGTTTTTT. The entire variable domain, with the rest obtained from reference TRBV7-3 and TRBJ2-2, is as follows: GAGVSQTPSNKVTEKGKYVELRCDPISGHTALYWYRQSLGQGPEFLIYFQGTGAADDSGLPNDRFFAVRPEGSVSTLKIQRTERGDSAVYLCASSRDGELFFGEGSRLTVL.

The V call is TRBV18, the J call TRBJ1-4; a weak D match, TRBD1 (5 bases). This CDR3 comprises 15 residues. Per the germline V gene, CDR1 is KGHSH and CDR2 is LQKENI. V dropped 4 bases and J dropped 2 bases, with 11 bases sitting between them. The CDR3 sequence: CASSQAYRTNEKLFF. The DNA for the CDR3 is TGTGCCAGCTCACAGGCCTACAGGACTAATGAAAAACTGTTTTTT.

As concerns this clone: Other DNA sequences within the sample encode an identical CDR3. The chain joins TRBV5-1 to TRBJ2-1; possibly TRBD1 for D (6 bases). V was trimmed by 0 bases and J by 4 bases, leaving 11 bases between them. This CDR3 contains 15 residues. The V gene's germline CDR1 is SGHRS and CDR2 YFSETQ. CDR3 residues: CASSLAGGEYNEQFF. The CDR3 nucleotides read TGCGCCAGCAGCTTGGCTGGGGGCGAGTACAATGAGCAGTTCTTC.

The rearrangement joins TRBV4-3 to TRBJ2-2, with 7 positions matching TRBD1. Germline loops: CDR1 LGHNA, CDR2 YSLEER. The CDR3 is 15 amino acids. V gave up 1 base and J gave up 7 bases; unmatched junction bases: 6. CDR3 nucleotide sequence: TGCGCCAGCAGCCAAGTGACAGGGCGCGGCGGGGAGCTGTTTTTT. Its translation is CASSQVTGRGGELFF.

This clone was seen a few times. The J gene is TRBJ2-2, the V gene TRBV11-3; 8 bases map to TRBD2. The CDR3 spans 16 residues. In germline, CDR1 is SGHNT, CDR2 YENEEA. With 4 bases clipped from V and 3 bases from J, the junction kept 7 bases outside the gene matches. CDR3 loop: CASSSPAGADTGELFF. The CDR3 DNA sequence: TGTGCCAGCAGCTCCCCAGCGGGAGCGGACACCGGGGAGCTGTTTTTT.

The chain employs TRBV5-5 and TRBJ2-7; D is uncertain. The CDR3 loop spans 14 amino acids. In germline, CDR1 is SGHKS, CDR2 YYEKEE (reference sequence). The V and J ends lost 5 bases and 5 bases respectively, with 17 bases between them. The CDR3 reads CASRVTQWRHEQYF. CDR3 nucleotide sequence: TGTGCCAGCAGGGTCACGCAGTGGCGGCACGAGCAGTACTTC.